The 5 T cell receptor beta chains presented below share a single source sample, sequenced in a study of regulatory T cells in long-lasting Graves disease. Time point defined: newly diagnosed GD, antithyroid drugs for less than 3 months. The TCR library was made from RNA that had been extracted from PBMCs in TRIzol. Both iRepertoire HTBI primers and Arm-PCR of CDR3 regions were used to build the TCR beta libraries. TCRdb independently ran MiXCR on the multiplex PCR reads; one entry per CDR3 protein. The table shows fewer than 350,000 distinct CDR3 sequences, with approximately 20% occurring only once. The sequenced sample was peripheral blood mononuclear cells (PBMCs), obtained at new diagnosis, from a patient treated with antithyroid drugs. These receptors were obtained from a female donor with Graves disease.

There are many counts of this clonotype. The chain combines TRBV19 with TRBJ2-7; TRBD2 agrees at 11 bases. After removal of 9 bases from V and 1 base from J, the junction contained 8 bases not matched to a gene. This CDR3 is built from 15 residues. Germline V gene data show CDR1 as LNHDA and CDR2 as SQIVND (reference sequence). The CDR3, as DNA: TGTGCCAGCAGACCAACTAGCGGGAGTTCCTACGAGCAGTACTTC. Its protein is CASRPTSGSSYEQYF.

This clonotype appeared many times. The V gene is TRBV10-3, the J gene TRBJ2-7; 12 positions match TRBD1. V lost 3 bases to trimming and J lost 6 bases; unmatched junction nucleotides: 6. Germline CDR1 and CDR2: ENHRY and SYGVKD. The CDR3 consists of 15 residues. CDR3 in amino acids: CAISDPGQGAAEQYF. The CDR3 DNA reads TGTGCCATCAGTGACCCGGGACAGGGGGCAGCCGAGCAGTACTTC.

The chain employs TRBV28 and TRBJ1-4, with TRBD1 matching over 7 bases. V lost 2 bases and J lost 3; bases outside the gene matches: 12. Germline V gene sequence: CDR1 MDHEN, CDR2 SYDVKM. The CDR3 sequence is 18 residues long. DNA of the CDR3: TGTGCCAGCAGTTTAACGCGGTCAGGGGGGACGGCTAATGAAAAACTGTTTTTT. This gives the protein CASSLTRSGGTANEKLFF.

This clonotype was counted a few times. V is TRBV9 and J is TRBJ2-5; 10 nucleotides align to TRBD2. There are 17 residues in the CDR3. J lost 4 bases, V lost 1 base, and 10 bases had no gene match. Germline V lookup: CDR1 SGDLS, CDR2 YYNGEE. The CDR3 spells CASSVSWLAGAGETQYF. The CDR3 DNA reads TGTGCCAGCAGCGTAAGTTGGCTAGCGGGAGCCGGAGAGACCCAGTACTTC.

The sample holds many counts of this clonotype. The rearrangement joins TRBV20-1 to TRBJ1-1, with 7 bases identical to TRBD1. CDR1 DFQATT and CDR2 SNEGSKA come from the germline V gene (reference sequence). V lost 4 bases, J lost 5 bases, and 7 bases stayed unmatched. This CDR3 has 13 residues. This CDR3 reads CSATDRALTEAFF. CDR3 nucleotides: TGCAGTGCTACCGACAGGGCGCTGACTGAAGCTTTCTTT.